This TCR beta chain originates from a study of T cells in Graves' hyperthyroidism and ophthalmopathy (dated by TCRdb to between 2019 and 2020). In terms of the full investigation: Peripheral blood samples were taken at initial diagnosis, before any treatment was given. Prospective prediction of ophthalmopathy was tested in an independent validation cohort of 18 to 20 hyperthyroidism patients and 17 patients who later progressed to ophthalmopathy. The paper describes TCR Vbeta CDR3 sequencing of about 140 peripheral blood samples, made up of about 41 ophthalmopathy patients, more than 70 hyperthyroidism patients and 17 progressor patients. Once sampling was done, hyperthyroidism patients were given methimazole at a starting dose of 30 mg daily, whereas ophthalmopathy patients were given high-dose intravenous methylprednisolone. The study also compared thyroid tissue and blood T-cell repertoires from 6 or 7 Graves' hyperthyroidism patients. To identify distinguishing TCR V-J signatures, a discovery cohort of around 100 patients was used, comprising 40 to 45 with Graves' ophthalmopathy and approximately 57 with stable Graves' hyperthyroidism. For training and testing, the roughly 97 patients in the discovery cohort were randomly divided in a 7:3 ratio.

Trimming removed 8 bases from V and 6 bases from J, leaving 14 bases between the germline ends. The germline V gene (reference sequence) yields LNHDA for CDR1 and SQIVND for CDR2. The CDR3 numbers 13 residues from cysteine through phenylalanine. Only the CDR3 portion is preserved as DNA: 39 bases, with reading frame beginning at the first base. Amplification of TCR beta CDR3 regions was carried out from RNA transcripts. For the first round of RT-PCR on the TCR CDR3, the HTBI primer set was used together with the Qiagen OneStep RT-PCR kit. Libraries were constructed in a second round of multiplex PCR, after which size selection and purification were carried out. Libraries were sequenced paired-end with 100 bp reads on an Illumina HiSeq2000. As for the original processing: SOAPnuke was used to process the raw data, with reads discarded if the reads contained adapters or uncalled bases, had a mean Phred below 15, or lacked an exact constant-primer or identifier match. COPE v1.2.5 was used to merge high-quality paired reads, and clonotypes were defined as unique nucleotide sequences. Clonotypes were aligned to IMGT TRBV, TRBD and TRBJ reference segments using MiTCR v1.1. The analysis was restricted to V-J combinations with a frequency above 0.0001, which together covered roughly 99% of the repertoires. The TCS score was defined as F50 (clonal expansion) divided by E x V (chaos), with BLOSUM62-based TCRdist calculated between CDR3 peptides within each V-J. Welch's t-statistics and random forest reduced some 510 V-J features to 13, which were used in a naive Bayes classifier (R e1071). The Morisita-Horn index was used to measure how similar the thyroid and blood repertoires were. Using fastp at Q25 and MiXCR, TCRdb reprocessed the public reads and kept productive beta chains. Identical CDR3 protein sequences are pooled into one entry, listed with their most common genes and DNA. The V and J calls were not made by the authors but by TCRdb's processing. For this sample the table gives approximately 600,000 distinct CDR3 sequences, of which about 15% were detected only once. 3.5% to 4.5% of the sample rests with the top ten.

What the work shows at the level of the full study, not this receptor alone: In cross-validation, a model built on a 13 V-J signature told ophthalmopathy apart from stable hyperthyroidism with over 85% sensitivity and about 81% specificity, and in testing the same model reached 80%/75%. No statistical method was used to set the sample size in advance, and investigators knew the group allocation. In validation, progression to ophthalmopathy was predicted by the model with around 71% sensitivity and approximately 78% specificity, a median of about 6.8 months before onset. Most expanded thyroid clonotypes (frequency above 0.001) were also detected in blood, a finding suggesting that blood repertoires may reflect thyroid immune responses.

In the ophthalmopathy patients, disease was moderately to severely active, with a Clinical Activity Score of 3 or more, a NOSPECS grade of 4 or more, and a duration of less than 3 months. Any patient with an uncontrolled infection, another autoimmune disease, pregnancy or lactation was excluded. Diagnoses were established on the basis of clinical symptoms, serum thyroxine and TRAb, thyroid ultrasound, and orbital computed tomography. Ficoll-Paque density gradient centrifugation was used to isolate PBMCs from around 10 ml of fresh peripheral blood. Total RNA was extracted with Trizol reagent, and quality was checked on an Agilent 2100 Bioanalyzer. Regarding this clonotype: Which antigen it targets is not known. No base quality information exists; no much larger clone differs at one position.

The receptor was isolated from a woman aged 40 to 55 with Graves' ophthalmopathy. Input material: blood. This sequence uses TRBV19 and TRBJ1-5; the D gene cannot be named for sure. The DNA is as follows: TGTGCCAGTTTGCCTGGGGTGGGTCAGCCCCAGCATTTT. The translation is CASLPGVGQPQHF.